This T cell receptor (beta chain) was obtained from a study of blood T cell repertoires in COVID-19. Background on the study: From T cells, B-cell-depleted T cells, or PBMCs came the material, which was cDNA or gDNA.

Sequencing was performed with immunoSEQ multiplex PCR; in TCRdb, only in-frame clones are kept and a portion is missing. The sample has 240,000 or so clones; more than 80% are singletons. This clone occurred a few times. The CDR3 is 13 residues long. Trimming pared 4 bases from V and 1 base from J, leaving 7 bases between. The germline V gene has CDR1 SNHLY and CDR2 FYNNEI. This clonotype was obtained from a man aged 50-60 years who had been exposed to COVID-19. The chain joins TRBV2 to TRBJ1-1; no firm D call. The sample was PBMCs or T cells enriched from blood (not recorded which). For the CDR3, the DNA is TGTGCCAGCAGTGTGGCAGGGAACACTGAAGCTTTCTTT. It translates to CASSVAGNTEAFF.